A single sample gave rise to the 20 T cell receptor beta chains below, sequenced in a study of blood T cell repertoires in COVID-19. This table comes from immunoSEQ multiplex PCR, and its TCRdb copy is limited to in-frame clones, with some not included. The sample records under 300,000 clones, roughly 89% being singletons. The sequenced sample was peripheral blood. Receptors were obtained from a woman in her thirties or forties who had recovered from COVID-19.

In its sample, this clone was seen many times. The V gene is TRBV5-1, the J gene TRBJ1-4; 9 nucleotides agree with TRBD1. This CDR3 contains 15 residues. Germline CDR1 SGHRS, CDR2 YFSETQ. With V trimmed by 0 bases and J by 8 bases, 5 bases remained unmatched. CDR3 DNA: TGCGCCAGCAGCTTGGCGGGACAGGGTTACGAAAAACTGTTTTTT. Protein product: CASSLAGQGYEKLFF.

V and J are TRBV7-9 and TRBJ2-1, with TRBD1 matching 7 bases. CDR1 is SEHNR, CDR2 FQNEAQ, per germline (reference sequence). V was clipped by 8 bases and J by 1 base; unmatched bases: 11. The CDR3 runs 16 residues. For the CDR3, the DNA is TGTGCCAGCGCCAGACAGGGTGAATCGTCCTACAATGAGCAGTTCTTC. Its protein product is CASARQGESSYNEQFF.

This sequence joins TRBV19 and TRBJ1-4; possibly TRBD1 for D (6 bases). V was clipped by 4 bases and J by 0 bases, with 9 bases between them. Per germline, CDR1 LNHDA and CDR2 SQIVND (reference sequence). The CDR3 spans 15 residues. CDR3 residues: CASSRTVATNEKLFF. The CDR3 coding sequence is TGTGCCAGTAGTAGGACAGTCGCAACTAATGAAAAACTGTTTTTT.

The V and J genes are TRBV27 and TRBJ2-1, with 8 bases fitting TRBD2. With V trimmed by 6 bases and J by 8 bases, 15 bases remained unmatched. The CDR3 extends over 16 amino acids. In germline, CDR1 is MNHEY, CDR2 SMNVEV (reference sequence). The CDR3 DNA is TGTGCCAGCAGCCAAGGGCTGACGGGAGGGCCCGATGAGCAGTTCTTC. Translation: CASSQGLTGGPDEQFF.

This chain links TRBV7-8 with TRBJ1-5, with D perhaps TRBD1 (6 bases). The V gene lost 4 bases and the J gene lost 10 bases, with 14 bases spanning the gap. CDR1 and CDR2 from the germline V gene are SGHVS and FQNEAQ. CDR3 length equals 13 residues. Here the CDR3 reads CASSSAGASPQHF. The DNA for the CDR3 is TGTGCCAGCAGCTCAGCGGGGGCCAGCCCCCAGCATTTT. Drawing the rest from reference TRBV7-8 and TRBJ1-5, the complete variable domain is GAGVSQSPRYKVAKRGQDVALRCDPISGHVSLFWYQQALGQGPEFLTYFQNEAQLDKSGLPSDRFFAERPEGSVSTLKIQRTQQEDSAVYLCASSSAGASPQHFGDGTRLSIL.

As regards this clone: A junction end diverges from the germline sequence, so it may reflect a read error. The CDR3: CASSPREGQITEAFF. DNA for the CDR3: TGTGCCAGCTCGCCACGAGAGGGACAGATCACTGAAGCTTTCTTT. The rearrangement joins TRBV18 to TRBJ1-1, with 7 bases that match TRBD1. The CDR3 runs 15 residues. Germline CDR1 is KGHSH and CDR2 is LQKENI.

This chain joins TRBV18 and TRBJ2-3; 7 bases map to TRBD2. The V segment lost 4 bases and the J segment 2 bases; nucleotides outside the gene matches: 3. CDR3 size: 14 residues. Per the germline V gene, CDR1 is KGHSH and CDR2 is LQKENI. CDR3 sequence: CASSQRENTDTQYF. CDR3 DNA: TGTGCCAGCTCACAGCGGGAAAACACAGATACGCAGTATTTT.

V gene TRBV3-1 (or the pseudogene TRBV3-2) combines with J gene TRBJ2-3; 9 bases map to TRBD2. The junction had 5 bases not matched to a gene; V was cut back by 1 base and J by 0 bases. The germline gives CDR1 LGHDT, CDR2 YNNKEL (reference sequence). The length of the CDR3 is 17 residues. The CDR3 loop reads CASSQGALAGSTDTQYF. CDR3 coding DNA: TGTGCCAGCAGCCAAGGGGCCCTAGCGGGGAGCACAGATACGCAGTATTTT.

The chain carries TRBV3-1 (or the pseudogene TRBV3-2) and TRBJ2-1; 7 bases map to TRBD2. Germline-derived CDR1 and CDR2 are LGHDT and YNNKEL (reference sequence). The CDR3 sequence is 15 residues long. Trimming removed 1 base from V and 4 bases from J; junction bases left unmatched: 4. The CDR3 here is CASSQGLAVYNEQFF. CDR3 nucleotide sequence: TGTGCCAGCAGCCAAGGACTAGCAGTATACAATGAGCAGTTCTTC.

CDR3 bases: TGTGCCAGCAGTGAAGCTGGGAGTTCCTACGAGCAGTACTTC. This encodes CASSEAGSSYEQYF. V is TRBV6-1 and J is TRBJ2-7; TRBD2 might be the D (5 bases). This CDR3 comprises 14 residues. Germline values: CDR1 MNHNS, CDR2 SASEGT. The ends were cut back, 0 bases at V and 1 base at J, with 7 bases in the middle.

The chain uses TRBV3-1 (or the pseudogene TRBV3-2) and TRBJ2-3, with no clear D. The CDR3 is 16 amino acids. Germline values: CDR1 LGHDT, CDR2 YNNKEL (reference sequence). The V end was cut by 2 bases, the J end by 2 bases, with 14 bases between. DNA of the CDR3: TGTGCCAGCAGCCAACGTCGACAACTCCCCACAGATACGCAGTATTTT. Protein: CASSQRRQLPTDTQYF.

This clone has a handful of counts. The DNA for the CDR3 is TGTGCCAGCAGTGTAACGGGACAGGGGAGGCCCTATAATTCACCCCTCCACTTT. It translates to CASSVTGQGRPYNSPLHF. The chain links TRBV6-1 to TRBJ1-6; 10 nucleotides align to TRBD1. Germline lookup yields CDR1 MNHNS and CDR2 SASEGT. The junction had 8 bases not matched to a gene; V was cut back by 4 bases and J by 2 bases. This CDR3 contains 18 residues.

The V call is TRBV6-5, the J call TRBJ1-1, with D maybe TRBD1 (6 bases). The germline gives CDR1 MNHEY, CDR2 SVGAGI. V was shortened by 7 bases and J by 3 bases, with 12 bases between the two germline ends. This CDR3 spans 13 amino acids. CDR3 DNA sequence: TGTGCCAGCAAGATGGACAGTTACACTGAAGCTTTCTTT. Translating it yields CASKMDSYTEAFF.

CDR3 region: CASSLASGSYGYTF. The CDR3 bases are TGTGCCAGCAGCTTAGCGTCGGGGTCATATGGCTACACCTTC. The V call is TRBV7-8, the J call TRBJ1-2; D is unclear. The germline gives CDR1 SGHVS, CDR2 FQNEAQ. This CDR3 has 14 amino acids. V shed 0 bases and J shed 5 bases, with 10 bases lying between them.

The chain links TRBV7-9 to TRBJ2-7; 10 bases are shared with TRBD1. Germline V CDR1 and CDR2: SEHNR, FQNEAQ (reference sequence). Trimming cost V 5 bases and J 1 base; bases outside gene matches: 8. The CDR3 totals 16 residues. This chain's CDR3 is CASSTRDRGLSYEQYF. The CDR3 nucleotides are TGTGCCAGCAGCACCCGTGACAGGGGGCTGTCCTACGAGCAGTACTTC.

CDR3 residues: CASRPGLVLYEQYF. The CDR3 coding sequence is TGTGCCAGCAGGCCGGGACTAGTGCTCTACGAGCAGTACTTC. V is TRBV6-5 and J is TRBJ2-7; TRBD2 matches at 8 bases. The germline CDR1 and CDR2 sequences are MNHEY and SVGAGI. The J segment lost 3 bases and the V segment lost 6 bases, leaving 7 bases of the junction unmatched. This CDR3 spans 14 amino acids.

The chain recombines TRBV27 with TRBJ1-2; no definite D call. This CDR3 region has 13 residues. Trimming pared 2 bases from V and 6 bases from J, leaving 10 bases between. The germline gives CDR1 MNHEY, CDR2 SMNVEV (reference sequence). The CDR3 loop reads CASSLRAGNGYTF. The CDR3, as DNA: TGTGCCAGCAGTTTACGGGCGGGCAATGGCTACACCTTC.

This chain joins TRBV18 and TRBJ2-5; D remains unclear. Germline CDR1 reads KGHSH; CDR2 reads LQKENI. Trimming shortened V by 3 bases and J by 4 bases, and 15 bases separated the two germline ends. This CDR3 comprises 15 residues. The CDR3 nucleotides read TGTGCCAGCTCACCGGTCGCGATGAGCCCAGAGACCCAGTACTTC. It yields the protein CASSPVAMSPETQYF.

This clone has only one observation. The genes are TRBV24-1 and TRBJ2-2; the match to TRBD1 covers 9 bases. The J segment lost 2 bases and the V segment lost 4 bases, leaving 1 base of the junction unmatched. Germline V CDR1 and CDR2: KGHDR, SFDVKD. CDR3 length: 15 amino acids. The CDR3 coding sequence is TGTGCCACCAGTGAACAGGGGGCCAACACCGGGGAGCTGTTTTTT. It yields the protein CATSEQGANTGELFF.

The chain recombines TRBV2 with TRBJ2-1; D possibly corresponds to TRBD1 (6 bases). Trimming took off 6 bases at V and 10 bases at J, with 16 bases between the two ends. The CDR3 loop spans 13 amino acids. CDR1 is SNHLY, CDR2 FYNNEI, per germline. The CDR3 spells CASRSTGPGEQFF. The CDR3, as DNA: TGTGCCAGCAGGTCTACAGGGCCTGGGGAGCAGTTCTTC.